The TCR beta chain described here comes from a study of T-cell memory formation after mild COVID-19. Overall study: The study found TCR clusters largely donor specific. Study results and limitations: Contracting clones localized mainly to CM and EM when CD4+ and mainly to EMRA when CD8+.

TCRdb reprocessed the 5' RACE reads via MiXCR and lists one record per CDR3 protein. The data contain 400,000 to 500,000 distinct CDR3 sequences, over 15% of them seen just once; the ten biggest clones take up about 8.1%. For this clonotype: What it recognizes is unknown.

Germline values: CDR1 SGHTA, CDR2 FQGNSA. Trimming took 4 bases from V and 5 from J; bases not matched to a gene: 8. The CDR3 sequence is 16 residues long. The clonotype was recovered from an adult woman who had mild COVID-19 (a few samples of this study predate the infection). Cell type and time point are not known. The rearrangement joins TRBV7-2 to TRBJ2-7, with TRBD2 identical over 13 bases. The sequencing sample was made of PBMCs or a T cell subset sorted from them (not recorded which). The CDR3 region is CASSSVGTSGIHEQYF. The CDR3 nucleotides read TGTGCCAGCAGCTCCGTAGGGACTAGCGGGATCCACGAGCAGTACTTC.